This T cell receptor beta chain was sequenced during a study of T cell responses to AZD1222 COVID-19 vaccine. Trimming stripped 3 bases from V and 1 base from J, with 12 bases between. This CDR3 contains 15 residues. Germline loops: CDR1 KGHSH, CDR2 LQKENI. Using immunoSEQ multiplex PCR, the repertoire was profiled, and TCRdb retains in-frame clones only, with some absent. This repertoire shows about 140,000 clones, more than 90% found once; its top ten account for 3% to 3.5%. V and J are TRBV18 and TRBJ1-1; no reliable D call. This sequence was found in an adult in good health. The material sequenced was peripheral blood, taken on day 0 of AZD1222 vaccination. CDR3 sequence reads: CASSPLRNSNTEAFF. The CDR3 DNA is TGTGCCAGCTCACCCCTCAGGAATTCGAACACTGAAGCTTTCTTT. Looking up the rest from reference TRBV18 and TRBJ1-1 gives the full variable domain: NAGVMQNPRHLVRRRGQEARLRCSPMKGHSHVYWYRQLPEEGLKFMVYLQKENIIDESGMPKERFSAEFPKEGPSILRIQQVVRGDSAAYFCASSPLRNSNTEAFFGQGTRLTVV.